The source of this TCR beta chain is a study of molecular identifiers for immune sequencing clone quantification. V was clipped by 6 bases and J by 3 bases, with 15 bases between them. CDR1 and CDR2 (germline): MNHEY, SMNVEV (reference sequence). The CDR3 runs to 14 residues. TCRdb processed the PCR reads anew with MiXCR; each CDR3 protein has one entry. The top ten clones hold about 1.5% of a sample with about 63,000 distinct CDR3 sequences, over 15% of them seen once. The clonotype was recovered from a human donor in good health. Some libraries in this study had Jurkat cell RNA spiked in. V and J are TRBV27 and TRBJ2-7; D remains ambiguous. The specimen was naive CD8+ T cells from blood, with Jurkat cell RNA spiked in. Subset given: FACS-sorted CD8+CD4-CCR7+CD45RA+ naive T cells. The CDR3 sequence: CASRPLGQNYEQYF. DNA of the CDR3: TGTGCCAGCAGACCCCTAGGGCAGAACTACGAGCAGTACTTC.